This TCR beta chain was profiled in a study of CD8 T cells in ankylosing spondylitis. This CDR3 contains 14 residues. Germline CDR1 and CDR2: SGHTS and YDEGEE. The V end was cut by 0 bases, the J end by 2 bases, with 9 bases between. Study-wide results and caveats: Earlier work had already found some motif variants in reactive arthritis synovial fluid and blood. Seemingly characteristic of ankylosing spondylitis blood was a TCR beta motif consisting of under 10 highly homologous variants.

This clonotype has more than one count but fewer than ten. Its matching antigen is unknown. Each CDR3 protein gets one entry after TCRdb re-called the 5' RACE reads with MiXCR. Among 200,000 to 250,000 distinct CDR3 sequences listed, 15% to 20% were seen once. This clonotype was sampled from a male donor with ankylosing spondylitis. The chain employs TRBV5-8 and TRBJ2-7; unclear D gene. The sample consisted of blood, either unsorted or a sorted T cell fraction (not recorded which). The CDR3 DNA is TGTGCCAGCAGCTTGGTACGCCGGACCTACGAGCAGTACTTC. It translates to CASSLVRRTYEQYF.